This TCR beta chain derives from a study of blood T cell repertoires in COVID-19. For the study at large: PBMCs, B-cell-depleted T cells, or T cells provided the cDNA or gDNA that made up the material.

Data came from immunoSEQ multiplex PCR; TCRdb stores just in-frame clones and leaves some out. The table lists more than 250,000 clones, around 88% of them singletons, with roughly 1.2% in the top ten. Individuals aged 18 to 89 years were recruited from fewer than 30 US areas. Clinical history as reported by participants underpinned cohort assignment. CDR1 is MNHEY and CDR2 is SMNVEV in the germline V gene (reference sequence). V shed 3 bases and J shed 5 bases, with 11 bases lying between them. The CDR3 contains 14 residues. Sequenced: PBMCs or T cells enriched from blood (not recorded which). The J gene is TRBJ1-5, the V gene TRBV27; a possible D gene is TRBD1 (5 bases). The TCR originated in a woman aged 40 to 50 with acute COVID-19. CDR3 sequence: CASSFQGGDQPQHF. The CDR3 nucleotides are TGTGCCAGCAGTTTCCAGGGAGGTGATCAGCCCCAGCATTTT.